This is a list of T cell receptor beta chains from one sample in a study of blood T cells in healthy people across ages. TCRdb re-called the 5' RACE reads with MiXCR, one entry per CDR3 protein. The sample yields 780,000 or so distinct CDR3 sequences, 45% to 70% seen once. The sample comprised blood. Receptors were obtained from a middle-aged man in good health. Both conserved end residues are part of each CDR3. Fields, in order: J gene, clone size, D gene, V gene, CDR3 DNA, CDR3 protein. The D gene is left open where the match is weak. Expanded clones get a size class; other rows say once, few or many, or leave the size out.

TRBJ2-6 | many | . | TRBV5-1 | TGCGCCAGCAGCCGTTGGGGGGACAGAGTGACTGGGGCCAACGTCCTGACTTTC | CASSRWGDRVTGANVLTF
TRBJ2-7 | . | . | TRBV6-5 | TGTGCCAGCAGTTACTCCGAAGGAAGCTCCTACGAGCAGTACTTC | CASSYSEGSSYEQYF
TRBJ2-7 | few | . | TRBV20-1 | TGCAGTGCTAGAGTCCCAGCAGGGCAGGGCGAGCAGTACTTC | CSARVPAGQGEQYF
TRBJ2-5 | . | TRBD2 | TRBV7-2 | TGTGCCAGCTGCTTGCCGGGGGGGCAAAGGGAACAGTACTTC | CASCLPGGQREQYF
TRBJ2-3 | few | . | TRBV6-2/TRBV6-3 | TGTGCCAGCAGTTACTCGAGCCAGGGTTTACGGGACACAGATACGCAGTATTTT | CASSYSSQGLRDTDTQYF
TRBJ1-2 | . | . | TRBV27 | TGTGCCAGCAGTTTGACCGGGCCCCACCCTCGGCACTATGGCTACACCTTC | CASSLTGPHPRHYGYTF
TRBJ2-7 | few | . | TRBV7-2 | TGTGCCAGCAGCCTCGAAGCCGGGGCGGCCTACGAGCAGTACTTC | CASSLEAGAAYEQYF
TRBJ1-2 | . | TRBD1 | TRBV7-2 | TGTGCCAGCAGCCCGCGACAGGGGTTTAGCTATGGCTACACCTTC | CASSPRQGFSYGYTF
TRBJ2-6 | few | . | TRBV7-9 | TGTGCCAGCAGCTTATACGGAGGATCAGTAGGAACGGCTGGGGCCAACGTCCTGACTTTC | CASSLYGGSVGTAGANVLTF
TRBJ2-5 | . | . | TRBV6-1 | TGTGCCAGCAGAGAACACCTAGCCGCGGAGACCCAGTACTTC | CASREHLAAETQYF
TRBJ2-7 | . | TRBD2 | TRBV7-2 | TGTGCCAGCAGCGGGCGGACTAGCGGGAGGGACGAGCAGTACTTC | CASSGRTSGRDEQYF
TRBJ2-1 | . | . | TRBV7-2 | TGTGCCAGCAGCTTAGCGGGACAAATCAATGAGCAGTTCTTC | CASSLAGQINEQFF
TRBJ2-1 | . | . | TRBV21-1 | TGTGCCAGCAGGGACAGGGAGGACAATGAGCAGTTCTTC | CASRDREDNEQFF
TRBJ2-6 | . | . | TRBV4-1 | TGCGCCAGCAGCCAAGATCGCGTCTCTGGGGCCAACGTCCTGACTTTC | CASSQDRVSGANVLTF
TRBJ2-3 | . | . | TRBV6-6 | TGTGCCAGCAGTTACGCTTTAGAAGGGTCGGGCACAGATACGCAGTATTTT | CASSYALEGSGTDTQYF
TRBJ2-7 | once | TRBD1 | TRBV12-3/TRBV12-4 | TGTGCCAGCAGTTCGGACAGGTACTACGAGCAGTACTTC | CASSSDRYYEQYF
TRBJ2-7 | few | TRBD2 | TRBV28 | TGTGCCAGCAGCCTCCGCGGGAGGCACTACGAGCAGTACTTC | CASSLRGRHYEQYF
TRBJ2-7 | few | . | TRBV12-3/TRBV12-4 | TGTGCCAGCAGTTGGTCTAACTCCTACGAGCAGTACTTC | CASSWSNSYEQYF
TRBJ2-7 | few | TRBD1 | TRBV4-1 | TGCGCCAGCAGCCAACTCCCTCGGACAGGTGCTTGGTTTAACTCCGGGCAGTACTTC | CASSQLPRTGAWFNSGQYF
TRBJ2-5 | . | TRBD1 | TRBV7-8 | TGTGCCAGCAGCTTACGGACAGGGGGTCAAGAGACCCAGTACTTC | CASSLRTGGQETQYF
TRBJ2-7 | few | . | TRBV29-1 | TGCAGCGTTGGGCAGGGGATTATCTACGAGCAGTACTTC | CSVGQGIIYEQYF
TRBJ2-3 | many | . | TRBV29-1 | TGCAGCGTGCGTGTAGGGGGTGAAACGCAGTATTTT | CSVRVGGETQYF
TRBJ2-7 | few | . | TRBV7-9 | TGTGCCAGCAGCGACCCGGAGGGACAGTCCTACGAGCAGTACTTC | CASSDPEGQSYEQYF
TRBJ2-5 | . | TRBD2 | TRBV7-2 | TGTGCCAGCAGCTTAGTCCTAGCGGGGGGTTGGGAGACCCAGTACTTC | CASSLVLAGGWETQYF
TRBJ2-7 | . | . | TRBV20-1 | TGCAGTGCTAGGACCAGCCCAGTTGGCTACGAGCAGTACTTC | CSARTSPVGYEQYF
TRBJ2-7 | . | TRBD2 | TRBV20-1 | TGCAGTGCTGAGCCGCTCGGTCTAGCGGGAGGTGGCTACGAGCAGTACTTC | CSAEPLGLAGGGYEQYF
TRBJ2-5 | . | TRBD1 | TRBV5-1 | TGCGCCAGCAGCAGGAACAGGGGATTCGACGCGGAGACCCAGTACTTC | CASSRNRGFDAETQYF
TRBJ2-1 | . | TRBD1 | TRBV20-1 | TGCAGTGCTGAGGGGACAGGGGGCTCCTACGAGCAGTTCTTC | CSAEGTGGSYEQFF
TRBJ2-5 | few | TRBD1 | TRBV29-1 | TGCAGCGCCAGACAGGGGCCCGGAATAGAGACCCAGTACTTC | CSARQGPGIETQYF
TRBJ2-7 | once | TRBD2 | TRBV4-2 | TGTGCCAGCAGCCTAGGAGAGCGGGATACCGGCTCCTACGAGCAGTACTTC | CASSLGERDTGSYEQYF
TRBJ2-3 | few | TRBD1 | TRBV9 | TGTGCCAGCAGCGTAGAGACGGGACAGGGTACAGATACGCAGTATTTT | CASSVETGQGTDTQYF